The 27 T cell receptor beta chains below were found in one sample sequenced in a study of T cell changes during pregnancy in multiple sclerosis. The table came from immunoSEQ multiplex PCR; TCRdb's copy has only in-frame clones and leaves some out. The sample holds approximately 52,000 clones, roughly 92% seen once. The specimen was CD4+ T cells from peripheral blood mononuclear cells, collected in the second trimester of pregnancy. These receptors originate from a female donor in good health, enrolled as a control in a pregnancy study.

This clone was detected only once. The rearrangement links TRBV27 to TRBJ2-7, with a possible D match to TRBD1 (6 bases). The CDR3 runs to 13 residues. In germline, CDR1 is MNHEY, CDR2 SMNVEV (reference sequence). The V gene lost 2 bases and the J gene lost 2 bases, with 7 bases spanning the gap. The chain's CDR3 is CASSLTGTYEQYF. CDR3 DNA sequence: TGTGCCAGCAGTTTAACAGGGACCTACGAGCAGTACTTC.

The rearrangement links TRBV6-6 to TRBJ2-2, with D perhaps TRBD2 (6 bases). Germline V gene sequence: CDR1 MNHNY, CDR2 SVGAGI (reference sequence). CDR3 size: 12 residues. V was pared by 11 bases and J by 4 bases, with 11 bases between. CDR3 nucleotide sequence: TGTGCCGCCACGCGGGGCACCGGGGAGCTGTTTTTT. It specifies CAATRGTGELFF.

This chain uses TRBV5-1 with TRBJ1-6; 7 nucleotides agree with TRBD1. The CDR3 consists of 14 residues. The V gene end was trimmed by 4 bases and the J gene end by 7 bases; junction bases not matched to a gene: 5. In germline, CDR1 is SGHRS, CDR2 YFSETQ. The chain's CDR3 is CASSGDSENSPLHF. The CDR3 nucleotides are TGCGCCAGCAGCGGGGACAGTGAGAATTCACCCCTCCACTTT.

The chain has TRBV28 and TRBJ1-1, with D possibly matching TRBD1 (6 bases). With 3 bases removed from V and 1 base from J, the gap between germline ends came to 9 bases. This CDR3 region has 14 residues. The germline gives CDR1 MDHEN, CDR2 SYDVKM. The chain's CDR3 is CASSFLGQNTEAFF. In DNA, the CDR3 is TGTGCCAGCAGTTTCCTGGGACAGAACACTGAAGCTTTCTTT.

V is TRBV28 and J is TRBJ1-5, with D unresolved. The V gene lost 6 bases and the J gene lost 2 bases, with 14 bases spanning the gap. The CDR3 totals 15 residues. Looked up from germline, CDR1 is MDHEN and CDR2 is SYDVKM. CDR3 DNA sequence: TGTGCCAGCAGCCCCCCTCGGCAGGGCAATCAGCCCCAGCATTTT. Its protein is CASSPPRQGNQPQHF.

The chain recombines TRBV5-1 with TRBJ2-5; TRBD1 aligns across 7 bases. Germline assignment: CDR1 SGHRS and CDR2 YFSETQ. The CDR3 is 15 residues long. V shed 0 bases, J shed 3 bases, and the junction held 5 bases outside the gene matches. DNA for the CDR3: TGCGCCAGCAGCTTGGCAAGCCAGGGGGAAGAGACCCAGTACTTC. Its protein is CASSLASQGEETQYF.

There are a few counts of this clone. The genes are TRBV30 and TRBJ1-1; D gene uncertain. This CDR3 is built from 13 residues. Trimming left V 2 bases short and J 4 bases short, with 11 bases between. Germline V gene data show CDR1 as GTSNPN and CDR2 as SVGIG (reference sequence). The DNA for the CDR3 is TGTGCCTGGAGTCCGGGTTCGTTCACTGAAGCTTTCTTT. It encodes CAWSPGSFTEAFF.

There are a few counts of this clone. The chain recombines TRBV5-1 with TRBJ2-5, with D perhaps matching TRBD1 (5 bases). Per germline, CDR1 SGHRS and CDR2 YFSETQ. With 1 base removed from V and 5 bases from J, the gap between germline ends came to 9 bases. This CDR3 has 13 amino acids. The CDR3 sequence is CASSLTGGETQYF. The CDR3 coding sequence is TGCGCCAGCAGCTTGACAGGTGGGGAGACCCAGTACTTC.

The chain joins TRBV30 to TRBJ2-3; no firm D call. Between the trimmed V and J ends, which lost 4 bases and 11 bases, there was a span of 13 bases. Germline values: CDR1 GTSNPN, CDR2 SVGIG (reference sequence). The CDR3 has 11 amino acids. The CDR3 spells CAWTAGPVQYF. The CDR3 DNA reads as TGTGCCTGGACCGCCGGTCCTGTGCAGTATTTT.

In DNA form, the CDR3 reads TGTGCCAGTAGTATAGATATTACAGGGAGGGGAGAGACCCAGTACTTC. It yields the protein CASSIDITGRGETQYF. This rearrangement joins TRBV19 to TRBJ2-5; TRBD2 is a possible D gene (7 bases). The CDR3 loop spans 16 amino acids. V was shortened by 0 bases and J by 4 bases, with 15 bases between the two germline ends. In germline, CDR1 is LNHDA, CDR2 SQIVND (reference sequence).

Here the CDR3 DNA reads TGTGCCACCAAGAGAGGACTAGCGGGGGCTTTGAATGAGCAGTTCTTC. As protein: CATKRGLAGALNEQFF. The chain is built from TRBV2 and TRBJ2-1; 13 bases fit TRBD2. Trimming took 10 bases from V and 7 from J; bases not matched to a gene: 13. This CDR3 region has 16 residues. Germline CDR1 is SNHLY and CDR2 is FYNNEI.

The CDR3 region is CASRADLNTEAFF. As DNA, the CDR3 is TGTGCCAGCAGAGCGGACCTGAACACTGAAGCTTTCTTT. V is TRBV6-1 and J is TRBJ1-1; D is ambiguous. Trimming left V 6 bases short and J 0 bases short, with 8 bases between. The germline V gene has CDR1 MNHNS and CDR2 SASEGT. This CDR3 comprises 13 residues.

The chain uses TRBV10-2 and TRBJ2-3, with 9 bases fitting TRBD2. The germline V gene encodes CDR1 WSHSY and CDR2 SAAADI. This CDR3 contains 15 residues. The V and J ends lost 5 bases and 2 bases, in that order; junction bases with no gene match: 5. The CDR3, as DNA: TGCGCCAGCAGTCGAGGCGGGGGGGTCACAGATACGCAGTATTTT. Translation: CASSRGGGVTDTQYF.

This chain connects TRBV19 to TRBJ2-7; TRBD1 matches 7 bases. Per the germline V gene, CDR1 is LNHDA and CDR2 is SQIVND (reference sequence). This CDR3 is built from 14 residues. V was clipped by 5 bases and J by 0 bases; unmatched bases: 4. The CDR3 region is CASSPRQGSYEQYF. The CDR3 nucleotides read TGTGCCAGTAGTCCACGACAGGGCTCCTACGAGCAGTACTTC.

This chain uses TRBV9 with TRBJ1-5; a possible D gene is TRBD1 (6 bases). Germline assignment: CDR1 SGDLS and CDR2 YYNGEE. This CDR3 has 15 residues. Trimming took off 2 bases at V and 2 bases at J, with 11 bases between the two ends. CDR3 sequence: CASSVGTLGNQPQHF. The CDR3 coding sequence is TGTGCCAGCAGCGTCGGGACATTAGGCAATCAGCCCCAGCATTTT.

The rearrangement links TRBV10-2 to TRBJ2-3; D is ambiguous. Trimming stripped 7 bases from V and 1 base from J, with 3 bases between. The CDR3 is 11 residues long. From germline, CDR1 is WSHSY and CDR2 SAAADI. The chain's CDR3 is CASTGTDTQYF. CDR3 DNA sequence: TGCGCCAGCACTGGCACAGATACGCAGTATTTT.

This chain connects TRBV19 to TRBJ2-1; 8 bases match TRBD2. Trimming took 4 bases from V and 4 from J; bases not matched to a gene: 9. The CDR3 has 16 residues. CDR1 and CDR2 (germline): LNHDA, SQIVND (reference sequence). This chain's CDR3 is CASSTSGSGIYNEQFF. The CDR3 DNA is TGTGCCAGTAGTACGAGCGGGAGCGGGATTTACAATGAGCAGTTCTTC. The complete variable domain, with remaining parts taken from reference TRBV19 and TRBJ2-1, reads DGGITQSPKYLFRKEGQNVTLSCEQNLNHDAMYWYRQDPGQGLRLIYYSQIVNDFQKGDIAEGYSVSREKKESFPLTVTSAQKNPTAFYLCASSTSGSGIYNEQFFGPGTRLTVL.

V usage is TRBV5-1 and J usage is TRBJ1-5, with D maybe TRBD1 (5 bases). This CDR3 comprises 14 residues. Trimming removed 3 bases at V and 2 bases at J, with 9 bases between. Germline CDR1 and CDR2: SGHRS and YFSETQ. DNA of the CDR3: TGCGCCAGCAGCTCGGGGGGGGGCAATCAGCCCCAGCATTTT. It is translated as CASSSGGGNQPQHF.

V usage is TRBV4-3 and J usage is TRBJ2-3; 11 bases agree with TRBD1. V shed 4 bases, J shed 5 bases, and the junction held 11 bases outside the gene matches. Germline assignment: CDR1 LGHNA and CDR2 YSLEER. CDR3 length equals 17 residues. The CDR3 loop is CASSPSAGTGGKDTQYF. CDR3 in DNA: TGCGCCAGCAGCCCCTCGGCAGGGACAGGGGGTAAAGATACGCAGTATTTT.

The CDR3 loop reads CATEVNTGELFF. The CDR3 DNA reads TGTGCCACTGAGGTTAACACCGGGGAGCTGTTTTTT. This chain connects TRBV11-3 to TRBJ2-2, with D unresolved. This CDR3 region has 12 residues. V was cut by 10 bases and J by 2 bases, with 8 bases left in between. The germline V gene encodes CDR1 SGHNT and CDR2 YENEEA.

The CDR3 protein is CASSLATSGGGQVTQYF. DNA of the CDR3: TGTGCCAGCAGCTTGGCCACGTCGGGGGGGGGCCAGGTGACCCAGTACTTC. V and J are TRBV5-4 and TRBJ2-5; 8 nucleotides agree with TRBD2. The germline CDR1 and CDR2 sequences are SGHNT and YYREEE (reference sequence). This CDR3 spans 17 amino acids. The V gene end was trimmed by 0 bases and the J gene end by 7 bases; junction bases not matched to a gene: 14.

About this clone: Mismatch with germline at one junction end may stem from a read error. The CDR3 here is CASSSGLHTGELFF. The CDR3 nucleotides read TGTGCTAGCAGCTCGGGACTTCACACCGGGGAGCTGTTTTTT. V usage is TRBV7-7 and J usage is TRBJ2-2, with D possibly matching TRBD2 (6 bases). Germline V gene data show CDR1 as SSHAT and CDR2 as FNYEAQ (reference sequence). CDR3 size: 14 residues. Drawing the rest from reference TRBV7-7 and TRBJ2-2, the complete variable domain is GAGVSQSPRYKVTKRGQDVTLRCDPISSHATLYWYQQALGQGPEFLTYFNYEAQPDKSGLPSDRFSAERPEGSISTLTIQRTEQRDSAMYRCASSSGLHTGELFFGEGSRLTVL.

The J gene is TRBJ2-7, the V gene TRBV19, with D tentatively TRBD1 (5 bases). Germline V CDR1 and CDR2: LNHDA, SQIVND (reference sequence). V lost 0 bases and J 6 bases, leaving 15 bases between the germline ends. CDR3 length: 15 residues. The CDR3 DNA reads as TGTGCCAGTAGTATAGATCCTGGTTCCCAGGGCGAGCAGTACTTC. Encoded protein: CASSIDPGSQGEQYF.

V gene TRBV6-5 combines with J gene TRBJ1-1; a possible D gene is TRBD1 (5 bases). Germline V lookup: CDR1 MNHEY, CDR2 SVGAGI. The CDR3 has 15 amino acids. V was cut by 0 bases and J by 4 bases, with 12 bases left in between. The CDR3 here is CASSYSYGGSTEAFF. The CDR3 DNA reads TGTGCCAGCAGTTACTCTTATGGGGGGAGCACTGAAGCTTTCTTT.

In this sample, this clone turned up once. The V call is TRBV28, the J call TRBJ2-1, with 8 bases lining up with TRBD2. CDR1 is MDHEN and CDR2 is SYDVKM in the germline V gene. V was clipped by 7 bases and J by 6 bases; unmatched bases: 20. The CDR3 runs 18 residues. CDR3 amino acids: CASTQWRAGTRRGNEQFF. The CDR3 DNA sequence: TGTGCCAGCACCCAGTGGAGGGCCGGGACTAGACGGGGCAATGAGCAGTTCTTC.

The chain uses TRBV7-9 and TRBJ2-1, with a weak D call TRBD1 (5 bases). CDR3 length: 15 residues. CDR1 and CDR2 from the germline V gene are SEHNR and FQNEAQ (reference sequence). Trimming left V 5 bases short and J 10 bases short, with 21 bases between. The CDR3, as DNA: TGTGCCAGCAGCCACTCCGAGAAGGGGCTGCAAGAGCAGTTCTTC. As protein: CASSHSEKGLQEQFF.

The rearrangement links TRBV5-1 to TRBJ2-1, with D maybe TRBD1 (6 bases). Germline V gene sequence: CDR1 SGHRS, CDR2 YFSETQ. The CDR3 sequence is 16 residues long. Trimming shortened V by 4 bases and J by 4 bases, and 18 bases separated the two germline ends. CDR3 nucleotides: TGCGCCAGCAGCCTACCGGACAGTGCTATTTACAATGAGCAGTTCTTC. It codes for CASSLPDSAIYNEQFF.